These 8 T cell receptor beta chains were sequenced from one sample in a study of breast tumors, draining lymph nodes, adjacent tissues. Axillary draining lymph nodes of breast cancer patients supplied the node samples. TCRdb redid the calling of the multiplex PCR reads with MiXCR, one entry per CDR3 protein. The sample shows around 230,000 distinct CDR3 sequences, 32% of them seen only once. Sequencing used axillary lymph node tissue. Receptors were obtained from a female donor with breast cancer. Some clones in this sample may be carry-over from other donors' samples.

This clonotype was counted many times. The rearrangement links TRBV12-3 or TRBV12-4 to TRBJ1-1, with D hard to call. Trimming shortened V by 3 bases and J by 5 bases, and 4 bases separated the two germline ends. The CDR3 spans 11 residues. The CDR3 sequence is CASSLGTEAFF. In DNA form, the CDR3 reads TGTGCCAGCAGTTTGGGGACTGAAGCTTTCTTT.

At least ten counts were recorded for this clonotype. The chain has TRBV20-1 and TRBJ2-2; TRBD2 matches 7 bases. With 0 bases clipped from V and 7 bases from J, the junction kept 8 bases outside the gene matches. This CDR3 spans 15 amino acids. Germline CDR1 DFQATT, CDR2 SNEGSKA (reference sequence). CDR3 in DNA: TGCAGTGCTAGAGATCAGGCACTAGCGATCGGGGAGCTGTTTTTT. This codes for CSARDQALAIGELFF.

CDR3 nucleotide sequence: TGTGCCTGGAGGACTGACAGAGGGGGCGGTGAGCAGTTCTTC. It is translated as CAWRTDRGGGEQFF. The V call is TRBV30, the J call TRBJ2-1; 7 nucleotides match TRBD1. V gave up 3 bases and J gave up 9 bases; unmatched junction bases: 11. In germline, CDR1 is GTSNPN, CDR2 SVGIG (reference sequence). This CDR3 spans 14 amino acids.

This clonotype came up a few times. This chain connects TRBV30 to TRBJ2-2; D possibly corresponds to TRBD2 (5 bases). Germline-derived CDR1 and CDR2 are GTSNPN and SVGIG (reference sequence). V lost 3 bases, J lost 2 bases, and 10 bases lay in between. This CDR3 has 14 residues. The CDR3 region is CAWSPGLNTGELFF. The CDR3 nucleotides read TGTGCCTGGAGCCCCGGACTTAACACCGGGGAGCTGTTTTTT.

This clonotype was detected many times. V and J are TRBV6-6 and TRBJ1-6, with TRBD1 matching over 7 bases. The CDR3 has 17 amino acids. Per the germline V gene, CDR1 is MNHNY and CDR2 is SVGAGI (reference sequence). V lost 0 bases, J lost 5 bases, and 7 bases stayed unmatched. The CDR3 DNA reads TGTGCCAGCAGTTACTCGAAACTGGGACAGAATAATTCACCCCTCCACTTT. This sequence encodes CASSYSKLGQNNSPLHF.

This chain connects TRBV9 to TRBJ2-2, with D unclear. The V gene's germline CDR1 is SGDLS and CDR2 YYNGEE. V lost 0 bases and J 4 bases, leaving 13 bases between the germline ends. The CDR3 is 16 residues long. DNA for the CDR3: TGTGCCAGCAGCGTAGATTTAGTACGAGGCACCGGGGAGCTGTTTTTT. Translated, it gives CASSVDLVRGTGELFF.

The table lists this clonotype with a few counts. This chain joins TRBV30 and TRBJ2-1; 14 bases agree with TRBD2. CDR3 length: 16 residues. V dropped 5 bases and J dropped 0; count of bases not matched to a gene: 3. Germline V gene data show CDR1 as GTSNPN and CDR2 as SVGIG (reference sequence). CDR3 amino acids: CAWSGLAGASYNEQFF. CDR3 sequence (DNA): TGTGCCTGGTCGGGACTAGCGGGAGCCTCCTACAATGAGCAGTTCTTC.

CDR3 DNA: TGCGCCAGCAGCTCTGTGGGGGGGGACGGCGGGATCTCCGGGGCCAACGTCCTGACTTTC. Protein sequence: CASSSVGGDGGISGANVLTF. The chain has TRBV5-1 and TRBJ2-6, with 7 nucleotides matching TRBD2. V shed 3 bases and J 4 bases; nucleotides not matched to a gene: 19. The germline gives CDR1 SGHRS, CDR2 YFSETQ. The CDR3 is made up of 20 amino acids.